Sequencing of this T cell receptor beta chain was carried out in a study of T cells in narcolepsy (dated by TCRdb to the late 2010s). Describing the broader study: Patients with narcolepsy type 1 or type 2 (NT1, NT2) were enrolled in the study together with healthy control donors. The study sought autoreactive T cells targeting hypocretin neuron self-antigens (hypocretin, TRIB2) in narcolepsy patients, using TCR Vbeta sequencing to track clonotypes in blood and CSF.

Libraries were constructed by the immunoSEQ multiplex PCR assay. As stored in TCRdb, this immuneACCESS dataset retains in-frame rearrangements with V and J assigned. A fraction of the clones does not appear; measured against another copy, unresolved V genes explain less than half of the discrepancy, and the remainder lacks a known reason. This sample comprises 20,000 to 25,000 clones, about four fifths of them detected only once. Of the sample, approximately 1.3% is held by the ten largest clones. Points the paper makes about the study in general: Patients and controls had similar numbers of sequenced blood memory CD4+ clonotypes, with averages of about 39,494 in patients and some 33,000 in controls. HCRT-specific and TRIB2-specific autoreactive clonotypes were highlighted in plots that compared CD4+ T cell clonotypes in CSF versus blood from the same patient. According to the report, autoreactive clonotypes were detected serially in the blood of the same patients and of different patients, but not in healthy controls. Certain blood memory CD4+ repertoires from patients and controls had no sequences that matched autoreactive T cell clones.

For TCR Vbeta sequencing, memory CD4+ T cells were sorted ex vivo from the peripheral blood of narcolepsy patients and healthy controls. The CDR3, cysteine through phenylalanine, is 14 amino acids long. Left in the record is the CDR3 DNA by itself, 42 bases read in frame from the first base. Taken from the germline V gene (reference sequence), the CDR1 and CDR2 loops are MNHEY and SMNVEV. Between the V and J ends, shortened by 3 bases and 6 bases respectively, the junction contains 14 bases. About this clone: Its antigen remains undetermined. Base-call qualities are not available, and no considerably larger clone is one nucleotide away.

Here the chain combines TRBV27 and TRBJ1-1, with the D gene not clear enough to name. This clonotype was obtained from a human donor with narcolepsy. The sequenced material came from CD45RA- memory CD4+ T cells from PBMCs. Taken with the paper, the label for cell subset or site translates to: memory T cells sorted ex vivo from peripheral blood. CDR3 protein: CASSFNGRQSEAFF. The DNA reads as follows: TGTGCCAGCAGTTTCAACGGCAGACAATCTGAAGCTTTCTTT.